This T cell receptor (beta chain) originates from a study of T cells in Graves' hyperthyroidism and ophthalmopathy. Whole-study findings and limits: The model foresaw ophthalmopathy a median about 6.1 months prior to onset. Within blood appeared most thyroid clonotypes that had expanded above 0.001. Separation of ophthalmopathy from stable hyperthyroidism was achieved by a 13 V-J model.

From 9 to 10 ml of fresh peripheral blood, PBMCs were isolated. This clonotype was seen at least ten times. The target antigen is unknown. TCR beta CDR3 regions were amplified from RNA. TCR CDR3 regions were first amplified by RT-PCR with HTBI primers. Via MiXCR, TCRdb re-called the multiplex PCR reads, giving one row per CDR3 protein. The sample lists 600,000 to 850,000 distinct CDR3 sequences, around 19% seen once, with about a sixth in the top ten. The CDR3 sequence is 14 residues long. V lost 4 bases and J lost 7; bases outside the gene matches: 7. Germline CDR1 LGHDT, CDR2 YNNKEL (reference sequence).

Material: blood. This receptor was identified in a woman aged 50 to 65 with Graves' hyperthyroidism that later progressed to Graves' ophthalmopathy. The gene calls are TRBV3-1 and TRBJ2-1, with 7 bases aligning to TRBD2. The CDR3 region has the DNA TGTGCCAGCAGCCCCGGGGGGTCGATAAATGAGCAGTTCTTC. Amino acids: CASSPGGSINEQFF.